The subject of this entry is one T cell receptor (beta chain). These data come from a study of shared clonotypes between healthy human individuals. The V segment lost 5 bases and the J segment 0 bases; nucleotides outside the gene matches: 4. The CDR3 contains 15 residues. Germline V gene lookup returns CDR1 MGHRA and CDR2 YSYEKL. Execution of the assay was at deep level. Here immunoSEQ multiplex PCR was the method, and the copy in TCRdb shows in-frame clones only, minus some. The table records 800,000 to 1,200,000 clones, 78% of them present only once. The sequenced sample was memory CD4+ T cells from PBMCs. Stated subset: CD45RA-negative fraction. This clonotype originated in a man in his late teens or twenties in good health. Some clones in this sample may be carry-over from other donors' samples. The chain recombines TRBV4-1 with TRBJ1-5, with TRBD1 identical over 7 bases. The chain's CDR3 is CASSNYRGSNQPQHF. As DNA, the CDR3 is TGCGCCAGCAGCAATTACAGGGGTAGCAATCAGCCCCAGCATTTT.